This T cell receptor (beta chain) is from a study of T-cell memory formation after mild COVID-19 (dated by TCRdb to the early 2020s). Study-level background: TCR sequence clusters from the two donors were found to be largely donor specific. In a couple of donors, T-cell clones that expanded and contracted after mild COVID-19 were followed by sequencing TCRalpha and TCRbeta repertoires longitudinally. The cohort was made up of two young adult volunteers, one female and one male, who were previously healthy. Results the study describes overall, beyond this receptor: Clones that contracted from day 15 to 85 showed balanced CD4/CD8 phenotypes, whereas a second wave of clones that expanded from day 15 to 37 leaned towards CD4+. Contracting CD4+ clones were found mainly in CM and EM memory subsets, while CD8+ clones were enriched in EMRA. SARS-CoV-2 specificity of the second-wave clones peaking on day 37 was not confirmed. The study included only a couple of mild cases, and larger cohorts that include severe cases with pre-infection samples were judged to be necessary. Some responding clones were detected in pre-infection memory, which suggested that pre-existing cross-reactive memory T cells had joined the SARS-CoV-2 response.

The reads were generated on an Illumina NovaSeq 6000. TCRalpha and TCRbeta cDNA libraries were constructed by 5'RACE with constant-segment primers, with sample barcodes and unique molecular identifiers being introduced. RNA was extracted from every sample with Trizol reagent. Libraries were amplified in two PCR steps, with a second sample barcode and Illumina TruSeq adapters added in the second step. The libraries were sequenced on an Illumina NovaSeq using 2 x 150 bp paired-end reads. The paper's data handling went like this. Reads were demultiplexed and collapsed into UMI-guided consensus sequences with migec v1.2.7. With mixcr v2.1.11, UMI consensuses were aligned to TRA and TRB V and J templates and assembled into clonotypes. Expanded or contracted clonotypes were those called significant by both edgeR and NoisET, with noise models trained on biological replicates. edgeR calls used a false discovery rate-adjusted p below 0.01 and a log2 fold-change threshold of 1. As an exploratory analysis of dynamics, max-normalized trajectories of the 1000 most abundant clonotypes were examined with PCA combined with hierarchical clustering. Separately sequenced CD4+ and CD8+ repertoires were used to assign the CD4 or CD8 phenotype of responding clones. TCRdb ran its own pipeline on the public reads, namely fastp trimming at Q25 and MiXCR clone calling, and kept in-frame beta chains. Each CDR3 protein gets just one entry, which takes the most common genes and DNA from the rows behind it. The V and J calls shown here were made by TCRdb, not taken from the authors' results. For this sample there are approximately 100,000 distinct CDR3 sequences; roughly 25% appear just once. 42% of the sample belongs to the ten largest clones.

The junction shows trimming of 6 bases on V and 1 base on J, and the gene matches do not reach 7 bases of it. The CDR3 measures 14 amino acids from cysteine to phenylalanine. Kept here is only the CDR3 DNA, which spans 42 bases and is read in frame from base 1. The CDR1 and CDR2 encoded by the germline V gene are SQVTM and ANQGSEA. PBMCs were isolated by Ficoll-Paque density gradient centrifugation. In the case of this clonotype: Its cognate antigen has yet to be identified. No qualities accompany the bases; no much larger clone lies one base away.

Sample: PBMCs or a T cell subset sorted from them (not recorded which). The TCR sequence derives from a man in his late teens or twenties who had mild COVID-19 (a few samples of this study predate the infection). The sample titles of this study are shuffled in the database, so cell type and time point are left out; the donor was told from shared clones. The sequence links TRBV29-1 to TRBJ2-7, with TRBD1 identical over 9 junction bases. The nucleotide sequence is TGCAGCGTAGGAACAGGGGGCCCATCCTACGAGCAGTACTTC. It codes for CSVGTGGPSYEQYF.